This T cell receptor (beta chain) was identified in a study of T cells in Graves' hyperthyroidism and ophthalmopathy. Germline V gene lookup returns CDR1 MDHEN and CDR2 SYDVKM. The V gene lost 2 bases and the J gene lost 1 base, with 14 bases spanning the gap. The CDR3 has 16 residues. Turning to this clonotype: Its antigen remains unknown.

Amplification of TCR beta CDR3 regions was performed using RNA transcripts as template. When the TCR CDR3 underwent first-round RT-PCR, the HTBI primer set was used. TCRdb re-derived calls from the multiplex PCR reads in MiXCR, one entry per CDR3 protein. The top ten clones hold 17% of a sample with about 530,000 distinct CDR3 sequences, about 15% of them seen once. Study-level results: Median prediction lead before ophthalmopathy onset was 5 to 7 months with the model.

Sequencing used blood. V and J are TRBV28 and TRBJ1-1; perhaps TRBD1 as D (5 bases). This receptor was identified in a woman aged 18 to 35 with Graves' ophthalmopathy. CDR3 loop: CASSLLGGSWNTEAFF. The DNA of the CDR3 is TGTGCCAGCAGTTTACTTGGGGGAAGCTGGAACACTGAAGCTTTCTTT.